The TCR beta chain described here comes from a study of CD4 T cells in relation to SARS-CoV-2 and coronaviruses. The unexposed donors gave CD4+ T cells in about 2011-2018, prior to COVID-19. After ten to eleven days of culture, CD4+ T cells were isolated. As concerns this clone: Antigen specificity is unknown.

The V and J ends lost 1 base and 8 bases respectively, with 8 bases between them. CDR3 length equals 13 residues. Germline V gene data show CDR1 as LGHNA and CDR2 as YSLEER. Assay used: immunoSEQ multiplex PCR; TCRdb lists only in-frame clones, some missing. The sample contains almost 30,000 clones, approximately 80% of which appear only once. This receptor was identified in a human donor in good health. The chain has TRBV4-3 and TRBJ2-2; D is unclear. The specimen was CD4+ T cells from PBMCs, cultured in vitro. In DNA, the CDR3 is TGCGCCAGCAGCCAAGGGGGTAATGGGGAGCTGTTTTTT. Protein product: CASSQGGNGELFF.